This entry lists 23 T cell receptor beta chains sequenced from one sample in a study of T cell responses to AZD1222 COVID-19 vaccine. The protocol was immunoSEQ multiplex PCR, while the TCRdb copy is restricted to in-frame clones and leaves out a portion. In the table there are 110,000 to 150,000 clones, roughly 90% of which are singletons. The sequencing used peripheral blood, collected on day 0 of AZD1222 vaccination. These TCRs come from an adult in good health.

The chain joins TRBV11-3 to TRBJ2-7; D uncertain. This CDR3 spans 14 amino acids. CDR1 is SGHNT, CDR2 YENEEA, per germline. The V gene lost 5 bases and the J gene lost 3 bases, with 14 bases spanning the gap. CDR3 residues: CASSPSGSRYEQYF. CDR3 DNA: TGTGCCAGCAGCCCCTCCGGGTCACGCTACGAGCAGTACTTC.

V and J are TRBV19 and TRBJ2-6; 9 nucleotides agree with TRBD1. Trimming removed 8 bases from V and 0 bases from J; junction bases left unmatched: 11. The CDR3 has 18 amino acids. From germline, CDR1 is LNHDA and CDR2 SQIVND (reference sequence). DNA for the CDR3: TGTGCCAGTGCAAATACAGGGGGCCTTTTCTCTGGGGCCAACGTCCTGACTTTC. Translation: CASANTGGLFSGANVLTF.

CDR3 bases: TGTGCCAGCAGTTTAGGAAGGCTAGCGGGAAACAATGAGCAGTTCTTC. This codes for CASSLGRLAGNNEQFF. The chain links TRBV28 to TRBJ2-1; 9 bases agree with TRBD2. The trim removed 2 bases at V and 5 bases at J, leaving 7 bases unmatched. Germline V lookup: CDR1 MDHEN, CDR2 SYDVKM. This CDR3 contains 16 residues.

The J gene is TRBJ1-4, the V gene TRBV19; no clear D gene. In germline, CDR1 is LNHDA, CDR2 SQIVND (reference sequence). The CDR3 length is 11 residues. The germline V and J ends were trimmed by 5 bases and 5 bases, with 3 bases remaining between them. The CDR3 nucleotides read TGTGCCAGTAGTGAGAATGAAAAACTGTTTTTT. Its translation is CASSENEKLFF.

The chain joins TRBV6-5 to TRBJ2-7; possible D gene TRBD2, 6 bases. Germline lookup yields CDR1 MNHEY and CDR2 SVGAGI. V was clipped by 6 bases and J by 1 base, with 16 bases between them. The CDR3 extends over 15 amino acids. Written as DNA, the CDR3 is TGTGCCAGCAGCCCCCTCGGGGGTGTTTCCTACGAGCAGTACTTC. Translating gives CASSPLGGVSYEQYF.

The CDR3 loop is CSAWEVGQDTIYF. In nucleotides, the CDR3 is TGCAGCGCCTGGGAGGTTGGGCAGGACACCATATATTTT. The chain links TRBV29-1 to TRBJ1-3; D is uncertain. CDR1 is SQVTM and CDR2 is ANQGSEA in the germline V gene. Trimming removed 7 bases from V and 8 bases from J, with 18 bases in between. The CDR3 extends over 13 amino acids.

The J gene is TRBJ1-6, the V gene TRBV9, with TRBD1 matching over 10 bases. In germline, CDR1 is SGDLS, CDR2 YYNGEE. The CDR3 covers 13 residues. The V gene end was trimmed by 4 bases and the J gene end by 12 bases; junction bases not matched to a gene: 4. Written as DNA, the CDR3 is TGTGCCAGCAGCTCGGGACAGGGGCGACCCCTCCACTTT. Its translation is CASSSGQGRPLHF.

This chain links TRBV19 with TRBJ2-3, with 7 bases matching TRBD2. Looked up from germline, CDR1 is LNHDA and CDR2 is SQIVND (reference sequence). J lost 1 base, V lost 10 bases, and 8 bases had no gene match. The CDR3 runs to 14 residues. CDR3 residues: CATTAGVRTDTQYF. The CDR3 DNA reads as TGTGCCACCACGGCGGGAGTGCGCACAGATACGCAGTATTTT.

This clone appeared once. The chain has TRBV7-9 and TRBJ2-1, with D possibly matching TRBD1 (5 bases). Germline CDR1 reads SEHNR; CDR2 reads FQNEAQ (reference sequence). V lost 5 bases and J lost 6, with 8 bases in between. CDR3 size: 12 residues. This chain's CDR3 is CASSVGVNEQFF. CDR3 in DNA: TGTGCCAGCAGCGTAGGGGTCAATGAGCAGTTCTTC.

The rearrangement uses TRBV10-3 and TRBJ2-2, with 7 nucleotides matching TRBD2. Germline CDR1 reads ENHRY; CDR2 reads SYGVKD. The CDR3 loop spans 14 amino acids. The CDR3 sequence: CATSSGRESGELFF. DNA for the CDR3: TGTGCTACATCATCAGGGCGGGAGTCCGGGGAGCTGTTTTTT.

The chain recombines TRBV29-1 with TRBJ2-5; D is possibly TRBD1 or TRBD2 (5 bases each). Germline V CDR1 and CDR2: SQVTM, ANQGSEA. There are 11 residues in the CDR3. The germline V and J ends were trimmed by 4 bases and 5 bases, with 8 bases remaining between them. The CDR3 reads CSVGWGETQYF. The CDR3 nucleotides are TGCAGCGTTGGTTGGGGGGAGACCCAGTACTTC.

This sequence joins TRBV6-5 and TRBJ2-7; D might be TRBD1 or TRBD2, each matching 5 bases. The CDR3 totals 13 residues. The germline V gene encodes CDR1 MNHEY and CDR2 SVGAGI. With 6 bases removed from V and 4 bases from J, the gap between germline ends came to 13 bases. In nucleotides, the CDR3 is TGTGCCAGCAGGAGGGGCACCAATTACGAGCAGTACTTC. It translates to CASRRGTNYEQYF.

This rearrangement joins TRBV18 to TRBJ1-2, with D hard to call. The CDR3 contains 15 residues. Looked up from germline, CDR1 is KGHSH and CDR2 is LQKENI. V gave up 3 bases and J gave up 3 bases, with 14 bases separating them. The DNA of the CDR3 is TGTGCCAGCTCACCCTCGGGTGCGAGTTACTATGGCTACACCTTC. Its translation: CASSPSGASYYGYTF.

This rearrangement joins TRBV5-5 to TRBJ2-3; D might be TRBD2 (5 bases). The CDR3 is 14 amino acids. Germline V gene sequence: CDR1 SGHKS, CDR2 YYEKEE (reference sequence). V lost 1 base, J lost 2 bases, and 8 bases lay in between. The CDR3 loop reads CASSLRGSTDTQYF. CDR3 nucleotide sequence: TGTGCCAGCAGCTTGCGAGGGTCCACAGATACGCAGTATTTT.

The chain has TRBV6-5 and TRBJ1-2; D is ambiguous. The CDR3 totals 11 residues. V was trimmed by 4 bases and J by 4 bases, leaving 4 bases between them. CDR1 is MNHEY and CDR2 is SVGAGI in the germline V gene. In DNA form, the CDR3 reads TGTGCCAGCAGTTCCTTCTATGGCTACACCTTC. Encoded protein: CASSSFYGYTF.

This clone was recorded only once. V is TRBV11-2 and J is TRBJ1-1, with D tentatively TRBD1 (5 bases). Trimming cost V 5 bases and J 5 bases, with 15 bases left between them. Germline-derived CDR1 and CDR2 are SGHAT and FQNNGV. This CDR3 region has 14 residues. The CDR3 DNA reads TGTGCCAGCAGCCATTTGGGGCGGAGTACTGAAGCTTTCTTT. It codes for CASSHLGRSTEAFF.

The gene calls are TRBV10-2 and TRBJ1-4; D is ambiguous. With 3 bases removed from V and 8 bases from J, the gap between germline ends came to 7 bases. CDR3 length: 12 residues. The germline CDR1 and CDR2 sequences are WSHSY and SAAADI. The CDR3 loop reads CASSENWEKLFF. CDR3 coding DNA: TGCGCCAGCAGTGAAAATTGGGAAAAACTGTTTTTT.

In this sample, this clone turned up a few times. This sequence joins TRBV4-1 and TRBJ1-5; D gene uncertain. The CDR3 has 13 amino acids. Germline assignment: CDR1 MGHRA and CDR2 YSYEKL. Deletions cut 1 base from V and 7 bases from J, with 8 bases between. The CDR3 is CASSQVAEQPQHF. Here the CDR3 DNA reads TGCGCCAGCAGCCAAGTCGCTGAACAGCCCCAGCATTTT.

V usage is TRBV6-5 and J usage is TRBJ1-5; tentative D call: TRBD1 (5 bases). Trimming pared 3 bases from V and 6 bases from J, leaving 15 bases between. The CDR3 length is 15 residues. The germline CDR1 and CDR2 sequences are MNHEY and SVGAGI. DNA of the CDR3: TGTGCCAGCAGTTATGAGGTCCCGGGGGGTCAGCCCCAGCATTTT. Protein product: CASSYEVPGGQPQHF.

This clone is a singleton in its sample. The CDR3 loop reads CASSDRRLAGEGYEQFF. CDR3 bases: TGTGCCAGCAGTGACCGGAGACTAGCGGGAGAGGGCTATGAGCAGTTCTTC. The chain couples TRBV6-1 to TRBJ2-1; 12 nucleotides match TRBD2. Germline V gene lookup returns CDR1 MNHNS and CDR2 SASEGT. The CDR3 consists of 17 residues. V shed 3 bases, J shed 8 bases, and the junction held 11 bases outside the gene matches.

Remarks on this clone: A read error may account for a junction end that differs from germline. The CDR3 DNA sequence: TGCGCCAGCAGTCAAGGGGGGGCCAAAAACATTCAGTACTTC. Translated, it gives CASSQGGAKNIQYF. J is TRBJ2-4 and V is TRBV4-3, with D possibly called TRBD1 or TRBD2 (6 bases each). CDR1 LGHNA and CDR2 YSLEER come from the germline V gene. CDR3 size: 14 residues.

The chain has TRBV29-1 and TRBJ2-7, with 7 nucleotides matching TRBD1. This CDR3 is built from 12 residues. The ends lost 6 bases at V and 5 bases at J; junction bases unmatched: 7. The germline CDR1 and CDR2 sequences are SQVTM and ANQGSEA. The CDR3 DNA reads TGCAGCGTAAGACAGGGATCCGACGAGCAGTACTTC. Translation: CSVRQGSDEQYF.

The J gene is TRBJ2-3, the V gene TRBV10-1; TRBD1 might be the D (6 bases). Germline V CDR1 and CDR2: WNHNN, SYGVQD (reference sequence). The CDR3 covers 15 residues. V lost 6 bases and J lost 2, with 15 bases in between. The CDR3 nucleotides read TGCGCCAGCAGCCCGACCACAGGGATCACAGATACGCAGTATTTT. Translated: CASSPTTGITDTQYF.